Listed below are T cell receptor beta chains from one sample, sequenced in a study of blood T cell repertoires in COVID-19. Repertoires were generated with immunoSEQ multiplex PCR, while TCRdb's copy carries only in-frame clones and drops some. This sample has some 400,000 clones, with about 89% found just once. Sequencing was done on a sample of peripheral blood. The receptor source for this set is a woman in her thirties with COVID-19, enrolled during active disease. The CDR3 runs from the conserved cysteine through the conserved F or W. Fields, in order: clone size, V gene, J gene, D gene, CDR3 protein. D genes are given only for firm matches. Only part of the rows carry a size: once, few, many, or a class if the clone is expanded.

abundance: NA
v_gene: TRBV12-3/TRBV12-4
j_gene: TRBJ2-7
d_gene: NA
CDR3aa: CASNQGGSYEQYF

abundance: NA
v_gene: TRBV7-6
j_gene: TRBJ2-3
d_gene: NA
CDR3aa: CASSLVTGDVGTDTQYF

abundance: NA
v_gene: TRBV6-4
j_gene: TRBJ2-1
d_gene: NA
CDR3aa: CASSDGTRNYNEQFF

abundance: NA
v_gene: TRBV5-1
j_gene: TRBJ2-7
d_gene: TRBD1
CDR3aa: CASSTGGSYEQYF

abundance: NA
v_gene: TRBV6-5
j_gene: TRBJ2-2
d_gene: TRBD2
CDR3aa: CASRTGLGNTGELFF

abundance: once
v_gene: TRBV28
j_gene: TRBJ2-7
d_gene: TRBD2
CDR3aa: CASSSPPGGLSYEQYF

abundance: NA
v_gene: TRBV19
j_gene: TRBJ2-1
d_gene: TRBD2
CDR3aa: CASSSSGTSGIRAHNEQFF

abundance: few
v_gene: TRBV15
j_gene: TRBJ1-2
d_gene: TRBD1
CDR3aa: CATSRGGQKYGYTF

abundance: NA
v_gene: TRBV11-2
j_gene: TRBJ2-7
d_gene: NA
CDR3aa: CASTVGPGDGSYEQYF

abundance: NA
v_gene: TRBV12-3/TRBV12-4
j_gene: TRBJ2-7
d_gene: NA
CDR3aa: CASSVEQGYEQYF

abundance: NA
v_gene: TRBV5-4
j_gene: TRBJ1-2
d_gene: TRBD1
CDR3aa: CASSSGGTVNYGYTF

abundance: NA
v_gene: TRBV19
j_gene: TRBJ2-1
d_gene: NA
CDR3aa: CASSISVYNEQFF

abundance: few
v_gene: TRBV6-2/TRBV6-3
j_gene: TRBJ1-4
d_gene: TRBD1
CDR3aa: CASSDRGGQGSEKLFF

abundance: NA
v_gene: TRBV19
j_gene: TRBJ1-5
d_gene: NA
CDR3aa: CASSMGRGGGQPQHF

abundance: NA
v_gene: TRBV28
j_gene: TRBJ2-1
d_gene: TRBD1
CDR3aa: CASSQDRGHEQFF

abundance: NA
v_gene: TRBV5-1
j_gene: TRBJ2-5
d_gene: NA
CDR3aa: CASSLIRQGYETQYF

abundance: NA
v_gene: TRBV2
j_gene: TRBJ1-1
d_gene: NA
CDR3aa: CASSESGIKGAEAFF

abundance: once
v_gene: TRBV19
j_gene: TRBJ1-6
d_gene: NA
CDR3aa: CASRGGTENSPLHF

abundance: NA
v_gene: TRBV30
j_gene: TRBJ2-3
d_gene: TRBD2
CDR3aa: CAWSALAGEGDTQYF

abundance: NA
v_gene: TRBV29-1
j_gene: TRBJ1-2
d_gene: NA
CDR3aa: CSVEDGGGGGYTF

abundance: NA
v_gene: TRBV27
j_gene: TRBJ2-3
d_gene: NA
CDR3aa: CASSPPSIDTQYF

abundance: NA
v_gene: TRBV7-8
j_gene: TRBJ2-5
d_gene: TRBD1
CDR3aa: CASSLGVGGETQYF

abundance: NA
v_gene: TRBV28
j_gene: TRBJ1-2
d_gene: NA
CDR3aa: CAISVSGYGYTF

abundance: NA
v_gene: TRBV9
j_gene: TRBJ2-5
d_gene: TRBD2
CDR3aa: CASSVGGRASETQYF

abundance: NA
v_gene: TRBV7-9
j_gene: TRBJ2-1
d_gene: TRBD2
CDR3aa: CASSLSGLAGYNEQFF

abundance: NA
v_gene: TRBV25-1
j_gene: TRBJ2-5
d_gene: NA
CDR3aa: CASSEYTHGSANF

abundance: NA
v_gene: TRBV5-1
j_gene: TRBJ2-5
d_gene: TRBD2
CDR3aa: CASYLGTSGGETQYF

abundance: NA
v_gene: TRBV3-1/TRBV3-2
j_gene: TRBJ1-1
d_gene: NA
CDR3aa: CASSQGGMNTEAFF

abundance: once
v_gene: TRBV2
j_gene: TRBJ2-7
d_gene: TRBD1
CDR3aa: CASKDREDEQYF

abundance: NA
v_gene: TRBV7-3
j_gene: TRBJ1-3
d_gene: NA
CDR3aa: CASSMDSTGNTIYF

abundance: NA
v_gene: TRBV7-9
j_gene: TRBJ1-6
d_gene: NA
CDR3aa: CASSSTAAESPLHF

abundance: NA
v_gene: TRBV5-8
j_gene: TRBJ2-5
d_gene: NA
CDR3aa: CASSKGQRETQYF

abundance: NA
v_gene: TRBV5-6
j_gene: TRBJ2-3
d_gene: NA
CDR3aa: CASSFGQGTDTQYF

abundance: NA
v_gene: TRBV29-1
j_gene: TRBJ2-2
d_gene: NA
CDR3aa: CSVSPGVPGELFF

abundance: NA
v_gene: TRBV2
j_gene: TRBJ1-5
d_gene: NA
CDR3aa: CASRRDINQPQHF

abundance: NA
v_gene: TRBV4-3
j_gene: TRBJ2-4
d_gene: NA
CDR3aa: CASSQDPSRAKNIQYF

abundance: NA
v_gene: TRBV30
j_gene: TRBJ2-2
d_gene: NA
CDR3aa: CAWSPSGVTGELFF

abundance: NA
v_gene: TRBV6-6
j_gene: TRBJ2-5
d_gene: TRBD2
CDR3aa: CASRGGPLQETQYF

abundance: NA
v_gene: TRBV5-1
j_gene: TRBJ2-1
d_gene: TRBD2
CDR3aa: CASSTGLAGGYRQFF